The next 27 T cell receptor beta chains were all read from a single sample in a study of blood T cell repertoires in COVID-19. Clones were sequenced by immunoSEQ multiplex PCR, and TCRdb holds only the in-frame ones, with some missing. The data contain some 80,000 clones, about four fifths of them singletons. The sequencing sample was made of peripheral blood. These receptors were obtained from a woman at least 80 years old with active or convalescent COVID-19.

The chain couples TRBV19 to TRBJ2-7; tentative D call: TRBD1 (6 bases). The CDR3 length is 16 residues. The V and J ends lost 1 base and 6 bases respectively, with 19 bases between them. Per germline, CDR1 LNHDA and CDR2 SQIVND (reference sequence). The CDR3 coding sequence is TGTGCCAGTAGTATAGCCCACACAGGGAAGGCGGGCGAGCAGTACTTC. Protein: CASSIAHTGKAGEQYF.

The count of this clone is one. The V gene is TRBV28, the J gene TRBJ2-5, with 9 positions matching TRBD1. This CDR3 has 15 amino acids. The junction had 11 bases not matched to a gene; V was cut back by 7 bases and J by 5 bases. In germline, CDR1 is MDHEN, CDR2 SYDVKM. CDR3 nucleotide sequence: TGTGCCAGCACCAGGGACAGGGCGTTCAGGGAGACCCAGTACTTC. It codes for CASTRDRAFRETQYF. Variable domain in full (rest from reference TRBV28 and TRBJ2-5): DVKVTQSSRYLVKRTGEKVFLECVQDMDHENMFWYRQDPGLGLRLIYFSYDVKMKEKGDIPEGYSVSREKKERFSLILESASTNQTSMYLCASTRDRAFRETQYFGPGTRLLVL.

The gene calls are TRBV7-9 and TRBJ2-3, with D possibly being TRBD1 (6 bases). The V end lost 2 bases, the J end lost 1 base, and 10 bases lay between the germline ends. This CDR3 contains 15 residues. Germline V CDR1 and CDR2: SEHNR, FQNEAQ (reference sequence). The CDR3 DNA reads as TGTGCCAGCAGCTTAAGGGGGACCGGCACAGATACGCAGTATTTT. Translated, it gives CASSLRGTGTDTQYF.

The V gene is TRBV6-2 or TRBV6-3, the J gene TRBJ2-3; 8 bases are a match to TRBD1. With V trimmed by 0 bases and J by 2 bases, 4 bases remained unmatched. The CDR3 runs 16 residues. From germline, CDR1 is MNHEY and CDR2 SVGEGT. CDR3: CASSYSDRAYTDTQYF. Here the CDR3 DNA reads TGTGCCAGCAGTTACTCGGACAGGGCATACACAGATACGCAGTATTTT.

The chain links TRBV6-5 to TRBJ1-1, with 7 nucleotides matching TRBD1. CDR1 and CDR2 (germline): MNHEY, SVGAGI. V was clipped by 6 bases and J by 4 bases; unmatched bases: 5. The CDR3 sequence is 13 residues long. The CDR3 spells CASRPTGVTEAFF. The CDR3 DNA follows: TGTGCCAGCAGACCAACAGGGGTCACTGAAGCTTTCTTT.

This chain uses TRBV11-2 with TRBJ2-7; D might be TRBD2 (7 bases). Germline loops: CDR1 SGHAT, CDR2 FQNNGV. V was trimmed by 1 base and J by 4 bases, leaving 14 bases between them. CDR3 length equals 15 residues. CDR3 in DNA: TGTGCCAGCAGCTTAGTGGGGGGGGCGGCTTACGAGCAGTACTTC. This encodes CASSLVGGAAYEQYF.

This clone was seen once. CDR3 loop: CASSQGRSRGFSGANVLTF. CDR3 in DNA: TGCGCCAGCAGCCAAGGGAGGAGCAGGGGGTTCTCTGGGGCCAACGTCCTGACTTTC. V is TRBV4-3 and J is TRBJ2-6; 7 bases agree with TRBD1. The length of the CDR3 is 19 residues. The V gene's germline CDR1 is LGHNA and CDR2 YSLEER. With V trimmed by 1 base and J by 0 bases, 9 bases remained unmatched.

The chain combines TRBV27 with TRBJ2-1; 10 bases match TRBD2. CDR3 length: 16 amino acids. Germline V gene data show CDR1 as MNHEY and CDR2 as SMNVEV (reference sequence). J was trimmed by 3 bases and V by 4 bases; bases with no gene match: 6. In nucleotides, the CDR3 is TGTGCCAGCAGTTCTAGCGGGAGAGGCAACTACAATGAGCAGTTCTTC. This translates into CASSSSGRGNYNEQFF.

V gene TRBV27 combines with J gene TRBJ1-6, with D perhaps TRBD1 (6 bases). The length of the CDR3 is 20 residues. The ends were cut back, 6 bases at V and 0 bases at J, with 24 bases in the middle. Germline loops: CDR1 MNHEY, CDR2 SMNVEV (reference sequence). CDR3 residues: CASSHGGGVIKSSYNSPLHF. Here the CDR3 DNA reads TGTGCCAGCAGCCATGGGGGCGGAGTCATCAAAAGCTCCTATAATTCACCCCTCCACTTT.

The chain uses TRBV24-1 and TRBJ2-2, with 7 bases identical to TRBD2. Germline V CDR1 and CDR2: KGHDR, SFDVKD. The CDR3 loop spans 17 amino acids. The J segment lost 0 bases and the V segment lost 0 bases, leaving 3 bases of the junction unmatched. Here the CDR3 reads CATSDLVAGANTGELFF. The CDR3 DNA reads TGTGCCACCAGTGATTTGGTTGCGGGGGCGAACACCGGGGAGCTGTTTTTT.

As to this clone: At the DNA level, this CDR3 is encoded by other sequences in the same sample as well. The rearrangement joins TRBV11-3 to TRBJ2-1, with 7 bases aligning to TRBD1. The CDR3 covers 13 residues. V was pared by 1 base and J by 8 bases, with 2 bases of the junction left unmatched. Per the germline V gene, CDR1 is SGHNT and CDR2 is YENEEA. The CDR3 sequence is CASSLGQGDEQFF. The CDR3, as DNA: TGTGCCAGCAGCTTAGGCCAGGGGGATGAGCAGTTCTTC.

The chain links TRBV4-3 to TRBJ1-1; no clear D. CDR3 length equals 13 residues. Trimming cost V 5 bases and J 4 bases, with 11 bases left between them. Germline assignment: CDR1 LGHNA and CDR2 YSLEER. The CDR3, as DNA: TGCGCCAGCAGCAGCAGCGTGTCCACTGAAGCTTTCTTT. Translation gives CASSSSVSTEAFF.

The chain employs TRBV7-6 and TRBJ2-7, with a weak D call TRBD2 (5 bases). Trimming removed 1 base from V and 2 bases from J, with 27 bases in between. The CDR3 sequence is 20 residues long. Germline loops: CDR1 SGHVS, CDR2 FNYEAQ. CDR3: CASSLGQFTDFPIQPYEQYF. The CDR3 nucleotides are TGTGCCAGCAGCTTAGGACAATTTACGGACTTCCCGATTCAACCCTACGAGCAGTACTTC. The complete variable domain, with remaining parts taken from reference TRBV7-6 and TRBJ2-7, reads GAGVSQSPRYKVTKRGQDVALRCDPISGHVSLYWYRQALGQGPEFLTYFNYEAQQDKSGLPNDRFSAERPEGSISTLTIQRTEQRDSAMYRCASSLGQFTDFPIQPYEQYFGPGTRLTVT.

The rearrangement uses TRBV6-2 or TRBV6-3 and TRBJ2-2; the D gene is possibly TRBD1 (5 bases). With 6 bases removed from V and 0 bases from J, the gap between germline ends came to 8 bases. CDR1 MNHEY and CDR2 SVGEGT come from the germline V gene. This CDR3 has 14 residues. The CDR3: CASSGHPNTGELFF. As DNA, the CDR3 is TGTGCCAGCAGCGGACACCCGAACACCGGGGAGCTGTTTTTT.

This rearrangement joins TRBV7-9 to TRBJ2-1; TRBD2 matches at 7 bases. The CDR3 sequence is 16 residues long. The germline V gene encodes CDR1 SEHNR and CDR2 FQNEAQ (reference sequence). V was pared by 2 bases and J by 7 bases, with 11 bases of the junction left unmatched. This CDR3 reads CASSLSGRRGMNEQFF. CDR3 nucleotide sequence: TGTGCCAGCAGCTTATCCGGTCGGCGGGGGATGAATGAGCAGTTCTTC.

In DNA, the CDR3 is TGTGCCAGCAGCACCTGGACTAGCGGGGCTGGCGAGCAGTACTTC. Its protein product is CASSTWTSGAGEQYF. V is TRBV21-1 and J is TRBJ2-7; TRBD2, the table's D call, lacks a check against the DNA. TRBV21-1 is noted as a pseudogene. CDR3 length: 15 residues.

This clone appeared once. V usage is TRBV5-6 and J usage is TRBJ1-4, with 9 bases identical to TRBD1. Germline V gene sequence: CDR1 SGHDT, CDR2 YYEEEE. There are 14 residues in the CDR3. Trimming at V came to 4 bases and at J to 8 bases, leaving 6 bases not matched to a gene. The CDR3 DNA reads as TGTGCCAGCAGCGGAGACAGGGGGTGGGAAAAACTGTTTTTT. Translation: CASSGDRGWEKLFF. The entire variable domain, with the rest obtained from reference TRBV5-6 and TRBJ1-4, is as follows: DAGVTQSPTHLIKTRGQQVTLRCSPKSGHDTVSWYQQALGQGPQFIFQYYEEEERQRGNFPDRFSGHQFPNYSSELNVNALLLGDSALYLCASSGDRGWEKLFFGSGTQLSVL.

This clone appeared once. The rearrangement links TRBV19 to TRBJ2-1; the match to TRBD2 covers 11 bases. Germline values: CDR1 LNHDA, CDR2 SQIVND (reference sequence). The CDR3 length is 15 residues. After removal of 7 bases from V and 7 bases from J, the junction contained 9 bases not matched to a gene. CDR3: CASKAGLAVLNEQFF. The CDR3 DNA reads TGTGCCAGTAAGGCGGGACTAGCGGTCTTAAATGAGCAGTTCTTC.

This clone turned up a few times. This sequence joins TRBV20-1 and TRBJ1-5; the D is unclear. Germline CDR1 is DFQATT and CDR2 is SNEGSKA (reference sequence). The V end was cut by 3 bases, the J end by 3 bases, with 12 bases between. This CDR3 contains 14 residues. The CDR3 spells CSASSIRNNQPQHF. The CDR3 region has the DNA TGCAGTGCTAGTAGCATCCGTAACAATCAGCCCCAGCATTTT.

J is TRBJ2-2 and V is TRBV7-2, with 8 bases lining up with TRBD1. V lost 5 bases and J lost 3; bases outside the gene matches: 5. Germline CDR1 is SGHTA and CDR2 is FQGNSA. This CDR3 is 15 amino acids long. CDR3 DNA: TGTGCCAGCAGCACCGGACAGGGTTACACCGGGGAGCTGTTTTTT. Translated: CASSTGQGYTGELFF.

The chain is built from TRBV9 and TRBJ2-2; D may be TRBD2 (5 bases). V was cut by 3 bases and J by 3 bases, with 15 bases left in between. The germline CDR1 and CDR2 sequences are SGDLS and YYNGEE. This CDR3 comprises 16 residues. As DNA, the CDR3 is TGTGCCAGCAGCGCGCGGGCGGACGGCTACACCGGGGAGCTGTTTTTT. Translating gives CASSARADGYTGELFF.

This clone has more than one count but fewer than ten. This chain links TRBV9 with TRBJ2-5, with TRBD2 identical over 11 bases. Germline V CDR1 and CDR2: SGDLS, YYNGEE. The CDR3 length is 16 residues. V was pared by 4 bases and J by 1 base, with 6 bases of the junction left unmatched. The CDR3 loop reads CASSPIGTSGQETQYF. For the CDR3, the DNA is TGTGCCAGCAGCCCTATAGGGACTAGCGGCCAAGAGACCCAGTACTTC. The whole variable domain, filled in from reference TRBV9 and TRBJ2-5, reads DSGVTQTPKHLITATGQRVTLRCSPRSGDLSVYWYQQSLDQGLQFLIQYYNGEERAKGNILERFSAQQFPDLHSELNLSSLELGDSALYFCASSPIGTSGQETQYFGPGTRLLVL.

The J gene is TRBJ2-7, the V gene TRBV28; 9 positions match TRBD1. Germline V gene sequence: CDR1 MDHEN, CDR2 SYDVKM. The V and J ends lost 8 bases and 2 bases, in that order; junction bases with no gene match: 10. The CDR3 has 15 amino acids. DNA for the CDR3: TGTGCCAGCCGGTATACGGGACAGGGACCCTACGAGCAGTACTTC. As protein: CASRYTGQGPYEQYF. Full variable domain (outside the CDR3, taken from reference TRBV28 and TRBJ2-7): DVKVTQSSRYLVKRTGEKVFLECVQDMDHENMFWYRQDPGLGLRLIYFSYDVKMKEKGDIPEGYSVSREKKERFSLILESASTNQTSMYLCASRYTGQGPYEQYFGPGTRLTVT.

The chain combines TRBV5-6 with TRBJ2-7; TRBD2 matches at 16 bases. This CDR3 spans 17 amino acids. Unmatched junction bases numbered 10, after V lost 4 bases and J lost 6 bases. Looked up from germline, CDR1 is SGHDT and CDR2 is YYEEEE. The CDR3 region is CASSIPGLAGGRSEQYF. CDR3 bases: TGTGCCAGCAGCATTCCGGGACTAGCGGGGGGGAGGTCCGAGCAGTACTTC. Looking up the rest from reference TRBV5-6 and TRBJ2-7 gives the full variable domain: DAGVTQSPTHLIKTRGQQVTLRCSPKSGHDTVSWYQQALGQGPQFIFQYYEEEERQRGNFPDRFSGHQFPNYSSELNVNALLLGDSALYLCASSIPGLAGGRSEQYFGPGTRLTVT.

V and J are TRBV7-2 and TRBJ2-2, with 9 positions matching TRBD1. Trimming took 1 base from V and 5 from J; bases not matched to a gene: 8. This CDR3 is 17 amino acids long. Germline V gene lookup returns CDR1 SGHTA and CDR2 FQGNSA. The CDR3 nucleotides are TGTGCCAGCAGCTTAGTTGCACAGGGGGCAGGGACCGGGGAGCTGTTTTTT. This gives the protein CASSLVAQGAGTGELFF.

The rearrangement joins TRBV12-3 or TRBV12-4 to TRBJ1-5; D uncertain. The length of the CDR3 is 12 residues. Trimming took 5 bases from V and 3 from J, leaving 5 bases between them. The CDR3 coding sequence is TGTGCCAGCAGTCCAGACAATCAGCCCCAGCATTTT. Translation gives CASSPDNQPQHF.

The chain couples TRBV2 to TRBJ2-1; TRBD2 might be the D (6 bases). The CDR3 loop spans 15 amino acids. V lost 7 bases and J lost 6, with 19 bases in between. The V gene's germline CDR1 is SNHLY and CDR2 FYNNEI. The CDR3: CASTQSMRDGNEQFF. CDR3 DNA sequence: TGTGCCAGCACCCAGTCTATGCGGGACGGCAATGAGCAGTTCTTC. Together with reference TRBV2 and TRBJ2-1, the CDR3 gives the full variable domain: EPEVTQTPSHQVTQMGQEVILRCVPISNHLYFYWYRQILGQKVEFLVSFYNNEISEKSEIFDDQFSVERPDGSNFTLKIRSTKLEDSAMYFCASTQSMRDGNEQFFGPGTRLTVL.